The next 29 T cell receptor beta chains were all read from a single sample in a study of glioma-infiltrating T cells. The iRepertoire nested amplicon-rescue multiplex PCR amplified TCR alpha and beta CDR3s from RNA. TCRdb ran MiXCR on the multiplex PCR reads and lists one entry per CDR3 protein. The sample yields over 100,000 distinct CDR3 sequences, approximately 26% seen once. Specimen: glioma tissue, nonneoplastic brain tissue, or PBMCs (not recorded which). Receptors were obtained from a human donor with low-grade glioma or glioblastoma, undergoing nonglioma brain surgery, or in good health (not recorded which).

This clonotype was seen ten or more times. The chain links TRBV5-4 to TRBJ1-1; D gene unclear. Between the trimmed V and J ends, which lost 7 bases and 0 bases, there was a span of 13 bases. The CDR3 runs to 14 residues. Per germline, CDR1 SGHNT and CDR2 YYREEE (reference sequence). CDR3 amino acids: CASSLKAMNTEAFF. The CDR3 region has the DNA TGTGCCAGCTCCTTGAAGGCGATGAACACTGAAGCTTTCTTT.

There are many counts of this clonotype. V gene TRBV4-2 combines with J gene TRBJ1-3, with D unclear. Germline CDR1 reads LGHNA; CDR2 reads YNFKEQ. The CDR3 runs to 13 residues. Trimming stripped 0 bases from V and 7 bases from J, with 7 bases between. As DNA, the CDR3 is TGTGCCAGCAGCCAAGAAGACGGGAACACCATATATTTT. Translation: CASSQEDGNTIYF.

Details on this clonotype: One end of the junction varies from germline; a read error may be responsible. The J gene is TRBJ2-7, the V gene TRBV5-4, with TRBD2 matching over 15 bases. CDR3 length: 14 amino acids. The germline CDR1 and CDR2 sequences are SGHNT and YYREEE (reference sequence). The CDR3 DNA reads TGTGCCAGCAGCTCCGGACTAGCGGGAGGGCCCTGGAACTTC. Translating it yields CASSSGLAGGPWNF. Drawing the rest from reference TRBV5-4 and TRBJ2-7, the complete variable domain is ETGVTQSPTHLIKTRGQQVTLRCSSQSGHNTVSWYQQALGQGPQFIFQYYREEENGRGNFPPRFSGLQFPNYSSELNVNALELDDSALYLCASSSGLAGGPWNFGPGTRLTVT.

This clonotype was recorded only once. The germline gene is not matched at one end of the junction; a read error may be the cause. This chain uses TRBV6-1 with TRBJ2-7, with D possibly being TRBD2 (5 bases). Germline CDR1 reads MNHNS; CDR2 reads SASEGT. The CDR3 extends over 15 amino acids. The CDR3 loop is CASKSEYWGAYEQYF. CDR3 DNA sequence: TGTGCCAGCAAGTCGGAGTACTGGGGAGCCTATGAGCAGTACTTC.

This clonotype was picked up many times. This chain links TRBV9 with TRBJ2-7, with D unresolved. Germline V lookup: CDR1 SGDLS, CDR2 YYNGEE. CDR3 size: 13 residues. The V gene lost 4 bases and the J gene lost 0 bases, with 8 bases spanning the gap. In DNA form, the CDR3 reads TGTGCCAGCAGCCCTAGTTACTCCTACGAGCAGTACTTC. It codes for CASSPSYSYEQYF. Combining the CDR3 with reference TRBV9 and TRBJ2-7 gives the whole variable domain DSGVTQTPKHLITATGQRVTLRCSPRSGDLSVYWYQQSLDQGLQFLIQYYNGEERAKGNILERFSAQQFPDLHSELNLSSLELGDSALYFCASSPSYSYEQYFGPGTRLTVT.

This clonotype was detected a few times. The J gene is TRBJ1-5, the V gene TRBV10-3, with D unclear. The CDR3 loop spans 15 amino acids. Trimming shortened V by 0 bases and J by 2 bases, and 8 bases separated the two germline ends. The V gene's germline CDR1 is ENHRY and CDR2 SYGVKD. The DNA for the CDR3 is TGTGCCATCAGTGAGTCGAACAGAGGCAATCAGCCCCAGCATTTT. Translating it yields CAISESNRGNQPQHF.

This clonotype occurred many times. The rearrangement links TRBV29-1 to TRBJ2-7; D possibly matches TRBD1 or TRBD2 (5 bases each). Trimming took off 4 bases at V and 2 bases at J, with 6 bases between the two ends. CDR3 length: 11 residues. Germline V gene data show CDR1 as SQVTM and CDR2 as ANQGSEA. CDR3 in DNA: TGCAGCGTTGGGGGACCCTACGAGCAGTACTTC. This sequence encodes CSVGGPYEQYF.

This clonotype was picked up many times. This chain connects TRBV7-6 to TRBJ2-5; D may be TRBD1 (5 bases). CDR1 and CDR2 (germline): SGHVS, FNYEAQ. This CDR3 is 16 amino acids long. V was shortened by 5 bases and J by 1 base, with 17 bases between the two germline ends. The DNA of the CDR3 is TGTGCCAGCAGCGCCAGTGGGGCGCTCTCCCAAGAGACCCAGTACTTC. Encoded protein: CASSASGALSQETQYF. Variable domain in full (rest from reference TRBV7-6 and TRBJ2-5): GAGVSQSPRYKVTKRGQDVALRCDPISGHVSLYWYRQALGQGPEFLTYFNYEAQQDKSGLPNDRFSAERPEGSISTLTIQRTEQRDSAMYRCASSASGALSQETQYFGPGTRLLVL.

This clonotype was seen many times. The V gene is TRBV6-1, the J gene TRBJ2-1, with 10 bases aligning to TRBD1. The CDR3 consists of 15 residues. Germline V gene lookup returns CDR1 MNHNS and CDR2 SASEGT. V was clipped by 6 bases and J by 3 bases; unmatched bases: 5. The CDR3: CASSSDRGFYNEQFF. The CDR3 DNA reads TGTGCCAGCAGCTCGGACAGGGGGTTCTACAATGAGCAGTTCTTC.

On this clonotype: At one end the junction does not follow the germline gene, possibly because of a read error. This chain links TRBV20-1 with TRBJ1-1; D unclear. CDR1 and CDR2 (germline): DFQATT, SNEGSKA (reference sequence). The CDR3 extends over 14 amino acids. The CDR3 loop is CSARDSKVNTEALF. Written as DNA, the CDR3 is TGCAGTGCTAGAGATTCCAAAGTGAACACTGAAGCGTTATTT.

This clonotype was seen more than once but under ten times. The chain employs TRBV5-5 and TRBJ2-1; D not resolved. Per germline, CDR1 SGHKS and CDR2 YYEKEE (reference sequence). V was cut by 0 bases and J by 4 bases, with 11 bases left in between. The CDR3 runs to 15 residues. CDR3 in DNA: TGTGCCAGCAGCTTGGAATACGACAAGTACAATGAGCAGTTCTTC. Translating it yields CASSLEYDKYNEQFF.

With respect to this clonotype: In this CDR3 the conserved last residue, phenylalanine or tryptophan, is missing, so a read error is likely. Because the CDR3's place on the DNA is in doubt, the DNA is left out and the CDR3 is given as listed by TCRdb. V is TRBV20-1 and J is TRBJ1-1. The CDR3 is 14 residues long, counting both termini. Germline lookup yields CDR1 DFQATT and CDR2 SNEGSKA (reference sequence). CDR3 amino acids: CSARDSGYGTESFS.

This clonotype has a count of ten or more. This chain uses TRBV4-1 with TRBJ2-3, with D perhaps matching TRBD2 (5 bases). This CDR3 region has 14 residues. Germline-derived CDR1 and CDR2 are MGHRA and YSYEKL. Between the trimmed V and J ends, which lost 4 bases and 2 bases, there was a span of 10 bases. CDR3 bases: TGCGCCAGCAGCCGGCCGGACTCCACAGATACGCAGTATTTT. It codes for CASSRPDSTDTQYF.

This clonotype occurred a few times. This chain connects TRBV6-1 to TRBJ2-1; no definite D call. Germline CDR1 reads MNHNS; CDR2 reads SASEGT. The CDR3 contains 13 residues. The V end lost 11 bases, the J end lost 4 bases, and 15 bases lay between the germline ends. The CDR3 DNA reads TGTGCCTGCACTCAAGCCGGTTACAATGAGCAGTTCTTC. This gives the protein CACTQAGYNEQFF.

This clonotype was recorded at least ten times. The chain couples TRBV11-1 to TRBJ2-3; D unclear. This CDR3 has 12 residues. Germline V lookup: CDR1 SGHAT, CDR2 FQDESV (reference sequence). V lost 1 base and J lost 4, with 3 bases in between. The CDR3 sequence is CASSLEPDTQYF. The CDR3 nucleotides read TGTGCCAGCAGCTTAGAGCCAGATACGCAGTATTTT.

CDR3 sequence reads: CDRSYQWKEPQHF. The CDR3 region has the DNA TGTGACAGAAGTTATCAGTGGAAGGAGCCCCAGCATTTT. V gene TRBV6-9 combines with J gene TRBJ1-5; D uncertain. Germline CDR1 MNHGY, CDR2 SVAAGI. The CDR3 runs 13 residues.

This clonotype was recorded at least ten times. V gene TRBV19 combines with J gene TRBJ1-5, with 7 nucleotides matching TRBD1. Germline-derived CDR1 and CDR2 are LNHDA and SQIVND (reference sequence). V shed 4 bases, J shed 0 bases, and the junction held 6 bases outside the gene matches. This CDR3 spans 16 amino acids. This CDR3 reads CASSTQGQHSNQPQHF. CDR3 nucleotide sequence: TGTGCCAGTAGTACACAGGGACAGCATAGCAATCAGCCCCAGCATTTT.

Worth noting for this clonotype: No conserved phenylalanine or tryptophan is present at the end of the CDR3, so a read error is the likely explanation. The chain uses TRBV6-2 or TRBV6-3 and TRBJ2-1; D unclear. The CDR3 has 13 residues. Germline-derived CDR1 and CDR2 are MNHEY and SVGEGT. CDR3 region: CSSAVGQLNEQFL. The CDR3 DNA reads TGTTCCAGCGCAGTAGGCCAGTTAAATGAGCAGTTCTTG.

This clonotype was found many times. The gene calls are TRBV7-3 and TRBJ1-2; 11 nucleotides line up with TRBD1. There are 16 residues in the CDR3. Unmatched junction bases numbered 8, after V lost 2 bases and J lost 6 bases. Germline assignment: CDR1 SGHTA and CDR2 FQGTGA. The CDR3 DNA is TGTGCCAGCAGCTTAGGATACGGACAGGGGGCAAATGGCTACACCTTC. The encoded protein is CASSLGYGQGANGYTF.

This clonotype has at least ten counts. This CDR3 is CASSYSSIPGLDQETQYF. CDR3 in DNA: TGTGCCAGCAGTTACTCTTCCATTCCGGGACTAGATCAAGAGACCCAGTACTTC. The gene calls are TRBV6-6 and TRBJ2-5, with 8 bases lining up with TRBD2. Germline-derived CDR1 and CDR2 are MNHNY and SVGAGI (reference sequence). The CDR3 length is 18 residues. Trimming removed 0 bases from V and 2 bases from J; junction bases left unmatched: 11.

To note about this clonotype: At one boundary the junction diverges from the germline segment, which might be a read error. This sequence joins TRBV6-1 and TRBJ1-5; no definite D call. The CDR3 consists of 13 residues. Germline values: CDR1 MNHNS, CDR2 SASEGT. CDR3 sequence reads: CASSSDGDNKQHF. The CDR3 bases are TGTGCCAGCAGTTCGGACGGGGATAATAAACAGCACTTT.

This clonotype was counted a few times. The V and J genes are TRBV5-6 and TRBJ2-7; no firm D call. Looked up from germline, CDR1 is SGHDT and CDR2 is YYEEEE. Trimming took off 1 base at V and 0 bases at J, with 11 bases between the two ends. The CDR3 is 15 residues long. The CDR3 DNA sequence: TGTGCCAGCAGCTTGTCACCTTTGAGCTCCTACGAGCAGTACTTC. Its translation is CASSLSPLSSYEQYF.

This clonotype was seen many times. This chain links TRBV6-5 with TRBJ2-1, with D possibly being TRBD1 (6 bases). The germline V gene encodes CDR1 MNHEY and CDR2 SVGAGI. V was trimmed by 2 bases and J by 4 bases, leaving 9 bases between them. The CDR3 has 14 residues. The CDR3 loop reads CASSYAQGYNEQFF. The CDR3 DNA reads TGTGCCAGCAGTTACGCTCAGGGGTACAATGAGCAGTTCTTC.

CDR3 in amino acids: CATSSPPYQPQHF. The CDR3, as DNA: TGTGCCACCAGCAGCCCCCCGTATCAGCCCCAGCATTTT. This chain joins TRBV15 and TRBJ1-5; no clear D. The germline V and J ends were trimmed by 3 bases and 5 bases, with 8 bases remaining between them. Germline V gene lookup returns CDR1 LNHNV and CDR2 YYDKDF (reference sequence). The length of the CDR3 is 13 residues.

This clonotype was seen many times. The chain is built from TRBV2 and TRBJ1-5, with D possibly TRBD1 on 6 matching bases. This CDR3 spans 14 amino acids. CDR1 is SNHLY, CDR2 FYNNEI, per germline. Trimming pared 7 bases from V and 5 bases from J, leaving 15 bases between. This chain's CDR3 is CASTQRGYDQPQHF. CDR3 DNA: TGTGCCAGCACCCAAAGGGGGTACGATCAGCCCCAGCATTTT.

This clonotype occurred a few times. This chain uses TRBV11-3 with TRBJ2-6; D is undetermined. V dropped 2 bases and J dropped 0 bases, with 8 bases sitting between them. The CDR3 sequence is 16 residues long. The V gene's germline CDR1 is SGHNT and CDR2 YENEEA. This CDR3 is CASSLPRGSGANVLTF. For the CDR3, the DNA is TGTGCCAGCAGCTTACCCCGAGGCTCTGGGGCCAACGTCCTGACTTTC.

This clonotype was counted ten times or more. The J gene is TRBJ1-6, the V gene TRBV19; 7 bases map to TRBD1. CDR1 and CDR2 from the germline V gene are LNHDA and SQIVND (reference sequence). Trimming cost V 6 bases and J 7 bases; bases outside gene matches: 9. This CDR3 region has 15 residues. CDR3 protein: CASRGVPGQNSPLHF. In DNA form, the CDR3 reads TGTGCCAGTAGAGGTGTTCCGGGACAGAATTCACCCCTCCACTTT.

This clonotype was detected many times. CDR3 nucleotide sequence: TGTGCCACCAGCAGAGATGGCGGGGGAGTGGGGCCCCAGCATTTT. As protein: CATSRDGGGVGPQHF. The rearrangement uses TRBV15 and TRBJ1-5, with D perhaps matching TRBD1 (5 bases). The CDR3 runs to 15 residues. Trimming removed 0 bases from V and 9 bases from J, with 15 bases in between. CDR1 LNHNV and CDR2 YYDKDF come from the germline V gene (reference sequence).

This rearrangement joins TRBV29-1 to TRBJ1-1; D uncertain. V was trimmed by 5 bases and J by 8 bases, leaving 9 bases between them. In germline, CDR1 is SQVTM, CDR2 ANQGSEA. This CDR3 region has 10 residues. CDR3 region: CSVSTTEAFF. CDR3 DNA: TGCAGCGTTAGTACCACCGAAGCTTTCTTT.